This T cell receptor (beta chain) was retrieved from a study of blood T cells in healthy people across ages. A second PCR, run for roughly 7 to 11 cycles, used a sample-barcoded 5' primer plus a J-beta primer mix. Every cDNA molecule carried a tag from a template-switch adaptor bearing 12 random nucleotides. Each CDR3 protein is one row after TCRdb ran MiXCR on the 5' RACE reads. The table includes 700,000 or so distinct CDR3 sequences, 20% to 25% detected once. This clonotype was observed a handful of times. CDR1 is SSHAT and CDR2 is FNYEAQ in the germline V gene (reference sequence). Trimming cost V 2 bases and J 3 bases, with 16 bases left between them. This CDR3 is built from 16 residues.

The chain has TRBV7-7 and TRBJ2-5; TRBD1 might be the D (6 bases). This sequence was found in an older man in good health. Input material: blood. The CDR3 DNA reads as TGTGCCAGCAGCTTACGCCCCGTTGGGGGCGAAGAGACCCAGTACTTC. The encoded protein is CASSLRPVGGEETQYF.